The rows below give T cell receptor beta chains drawn from one sample of a study of T-cell memory formation after mild COVID-19. TCRdb called the 5' RACE reads again in MiXCR, with one record for every CDR3 protein. Of fewer than 700,000 distinct CDR3 sequences in the sample, roughly a fifth are singletons; the top ten hold 8.4%. The specimen was PBMCs or a T cell subset sorted from them (not recorded which). These receptors all come from an adult woman who had mild COVID-19 (a few samples of this study predate the infection). Cell type and time point are not known. CDR3s include the opening cysteine and the closing phenylalanine or tryptophan. The D gene is left open where the match is weak. Size tells how often a clone was seen (once, few, many) or the class of an expanded clone, and some rows leave it out.

j_gene	abundance	d_gene	v_gene	CDR3nt	CDR3aa
TRBJ2-3	few	TRBD2	TRBV20-1	TGCAGTGCTAATGGCGCTAGCGGGAGGGCCCGAGATACGCAGTATTTT	CSANGASGRARDTQYF
TRBJ1-1	few	.	TRBV10-3	TGTGCCATCAGGGGGGGGGTCCCCACTGAAGCTTTCTTT	CAIRGGVPTEAFF
TRBJ2-4	few	.	TRBV3-1	TGTGCCAGCAGCCAATCTGGAAACATTCAGTACTTC	CASSQSGNIQYF
TRBJ2-1	.	.	TRBV7-2	TGTGCCAGCAGTCCTACGAACTGGGATGAGCAGTTCTTC	CASSPTNWDEQFF
TRBJ1-1	few	.	TRBV7-2	TGTGCCAGCAGCTTAGCGGGAGCCTTGAACACTGAAGCTTTCTTT	CASSLAGALNTEAFF
TRBJ2-7	.	.	TRBV19	TGTGCCAGTAGTATTATATGGGACACCCGAGTCGGCGAGCAGTACTTC	CASSIIWDTRVGEQYF
TRBJ2-5	few	TRBD2	TRBV12-3/TRBV12-4	TGTGCCAGCACCCAAACTAGCGCCGACACTATAGGGACCCAGTACTTC	CASTQTSADTIGTQYF
TRBJ2-3	.	.	TRBV7-8	TGTGCCAGCAGCAGCTATCGGGGGAGAGTGCTCACAGATACGCAGTATTTT	CASSSYRGRVLTDTQYF
TRBJ2-5	few	.	TRBV7-2	TGTGCCAGCAGCCAAGAGAGGGGCAGGGAAGAGACCCAGTACTTC	CASSQERGREETQYF
TRBJ1-4	.	.	TRBV14	TGTGCCAGCAGGCCGGGCGGCGGAGGTGAAAAACTGTTTTTT	CASRPGGGGEKLFF
TRBJ2-7	few	.	TRBV6-5	TGTGCCAGCAGTCAGACTGCGACCTACGAGCAGTACTTC	CASSQTATYEQYF
TRBJ1-1	few	TRBD1	TRBV18	TGTGCCAGCTCACCGTACGGGACAGGGATGAACACTGAAGCTTTCTTT	CASSPYGTGMNTEAFF
TRBJ1-1	many	.	TRBV27	TGTGCCAGCAGCCTGTCGGGGCGCACTGAAGCTTTCTTT	CASSLSGRTEAFF
TRBJ2-1	.	.	TRBV5-1	TGCGCCAGCAGCTTGGGGTTCGCGCAGTTCTTC	CASSLGFAQFF
TRBJ1-1	.	.	TRBV3-1	TGTGCCAGCAGCCAAGTGGCAAGCTTCAGGGAGCTTGGCAACACTGAAGCTTTCTTT	CASSQVASFRELGNTEAFF
TRBJ2-2	.	TRBD2	TRBV25-1	TGTGCCAGCAGTGAAATGGCGGGAGGAAGCACCGGGGAGCTGTTTTTT	CASSEMAGGSTGELFF
TRBJ2-1	.	TRBD2	TRBV24-1	TGTGCCACCAGTGTGGGTAGCGGGGAATTCAATGAGCAGTTCTTC	CATSVGSGEFNEQFF
TRBJ2-4	few	TRBD1	TRBV12-3/TRBV12-4	TGTGCCAGCAGGTGGGACAGGGGTATTCAGTACTTC	CASRWDRGIQYF
TRBJ2-4	.	TRBD2	TRBV30	TGTGCCTGGACTAGCGGGGCTACATCGACGGGCAAAAACATTCAGTACTTC	CAWTSGATSTGKNIQYF
TRBJ2-7	many	TRBD2	TRBV5-1	TGCGCCAGCAGCTTGATGTCTCCCGGGACTAGCGGACTTTACGAGCAGTACTTC	CASSLMSPGTSGLYEQYF
TRBJ1-1	few	TRBD1	TRBV6-2/TRBV6-3	TGTGCCAGCAGTTACTCCGCGCTTCAGGGGGCAGAACCCCAGAACACTGAAGCTTTCTTT	CASSYSALQGAEPQNTEAFF
TRBJ2-3	few	.	TRBV7-2	TGTGCCAGCAGCTTCCAAGGGCCGAACACAGATACGCAGTATTTT	CASSFQGPNTDTQYF
TRBJ2-1	.	TRBD2	TRBV5-1	TGCGCCAGCAGCTTGGTTCTAGCGGGGATATACAATGAGCAGTTCTTC	CASSLVLAGIYNEQFF
TRBJ2-7	.	.	TRBV3-1	TGTGCCAGCAGCCCCCAGCTGGGGCCGGGAGAGCAGTACTTC	CASSPQLGPGEQYF
TRBJ1-2	few	.	TRBV5-1	TGCGCCAGCAGCTTGGAGGCCGGCCTAGGCGGGTATGGCTACACCTTC	CASSLEAGLGGYGYTF
TRBJ2-1	few	TRBD2	TRBV19	TGTGCCAGTAGTAGGCCTAGCGGGCGGCTGGATGAGCAGTTCTTC	CASSRPSGRLDEQFF
TRBJ2-1	.	.	TRBV18	TGTGCCAGCTCACCTTCGCGGGGTATGATTGGGAGTGAGCAGTTCTTC	CASSPSRGMIGSEQFF
TRBJ2-7	few	.	TRBV27	TGTGCCAGCAGTTTATTGGGACGGTACTACGAGCAGTACTTC	CASSLLGRYYEQYF
TRBJ2-5	few	TRBD1	TRBV4-3	TGCGCCAGCAGCCAGGGACAGGGCTATCAAGAGACCCAGTACTTC	CASSQGQGYQETQYF
TRBJ2-5	once	.	TRBV6-4	TGTGCCAGCAGCCCCTGGCAGGGCCAAGAGACCCAGTACTTC	CASSPWQGQETQYF
TRBJ2-2	.	.	TRBV24-1	TGTGCCACCAGCCTCAGTGAGACCGGGGAGCTGTTTTTT	CATSLSETGELFF
TRBJ2-5	few	TRBD2	TRBV5-5	TGTGCCAGCAGCTTGGAAGTGGCTAGCGGGGGGCAAGAGACCCAGTACTTC	CASSLEVASGGQETQYF
TRBJ1-2	.	.	TRBV6-2/TRBV6-3	TGTGCCAGCAGTTATGAGCCAGAGGACTATGGCTACACCTTC	CASSYEPEDYGYTF
TRBJ2-7	.	TRBD1	TRBV25-1	TGTGCCAGCAGTGAGACAGGGGGCTACGAGCAGTACTTC	CASSETGGYEQYF
TRBJ2-1	few	TRBD2	TRBV7-9	TGTGCCAGCAGCTCAAACGAAGCGGGAGGGTGGCCCTACAATGAGCAGTTCTTC	CASSSNEAGGWPYNEQFF
TRBJ2-7	few	.	TRBV14	TGTGCCAGCAGCCAAGGGCTCGGGAAGAGATACGAGCAGTACTTC	CASSQGLGKRYEQYF
TRBJ2-1	few	.	TRBV9	TGTGCCAGCAGCTCGACCGACCGGAATGAGCAGTTCTTC	CASSSTDRNEQFF